Listed here are 5 T cell receptor beta chains from one sample, sequenced in a study of T cells in localized non-small cell lung cancer. Generated by immunoSEQ multiplex PCR, the TCRdb table keeps only in-frame clones and is missing some. The repertoire holds fewer than 100,000 clones, approximately 86% seen once, with 15% in the top ten. The source material was peripheral blood, sampled before any cancer treatment. These TCRs come from a man aged 40-75 years with stage I squamous cell lung carcinoma.

V gene TRBV28 combines with J gene TRBJ2-7; weak D call: TRBD2 (6 bases). This CDR3 has 14 amino acids. Germline assignment: CDR1 MDHEN and CDR2 SYDVKM. With 1 base removed from V and 2 bases from J, the gap between germline ends came to 9 bases. CDR3 sequence (DNA): TGTGCCAGCAGTTTATTGGGGGGAACCTACGAGCAGTACTTC. It specifies CASSLLGGTYEQYF.

V gene TRBV18 combines with J gene TRBJ2-1, with 9 bases matching TRBD1. V dropped 2 bases and J dropped 2; count of bases not matched to a gene: 1. The CDR3 consists of 15 residues. Germline V lookup: CDR1 KGHSH, CDR2 LQKENI. Written as DNA, the CDR3 is TGTGCCAGCTCACCAGGGACAGGGCCCTACAATGAGCAGTTCTTC. Translating gives CASSPGTGPYNEQFF.

The chain carries TRBV7-2 and TRBJ2-7; 14 nucleotides match TRBD2. CDR3 length: 17 amino acids. Unmatched junction bases numbered 9, after V lost 1 base and J lost 7 bases. Germline V gives CDR1 SGHTA, CDR2 FQGNSA. CDR3 coding DNA: TGTGCCAGCAGCTTAGAGGGACTAGCGGGGGCGCCCAGGGAGCAGTACTTC. It specifies CASSLEGLAGAPREQYF.

This clone was counted only a few times. The chain joins TRBV7-9 to TRBJ2-7; 7 nucleotides align to TRBD1. Germline values: CDR1 SEHNR, CDR2 FQNEAQ (reference sequence). V shed 5 bases and J 2 bases; nucleotides not matched to a gene: 9. The CDR3 loop spans 15 amino acids. The CDR3 loop reads CASSPGQISTYEQYF. The CDR3 bases are TGTGCCAGCAGCCCGGGACAGATCTCTACCTACGAGCAGTACTTC.

The chain joins TRBV5-1 to TRBJ2-7, with D hard to call. This CDR3 comprises 14 residues. Germline values: CDR1 SGHRS, CDR2 YFSETQ. V was shortened by 1 base and J by 0 bases, with 8 bases between the two germline ends. The CDR3 loop is CASSLMVGSYEQYF. In nucleotides, the CDR3 is TGCGCCAGCAGCTTGATGGTGGGCTCCTACGAGCAGTACTTC.